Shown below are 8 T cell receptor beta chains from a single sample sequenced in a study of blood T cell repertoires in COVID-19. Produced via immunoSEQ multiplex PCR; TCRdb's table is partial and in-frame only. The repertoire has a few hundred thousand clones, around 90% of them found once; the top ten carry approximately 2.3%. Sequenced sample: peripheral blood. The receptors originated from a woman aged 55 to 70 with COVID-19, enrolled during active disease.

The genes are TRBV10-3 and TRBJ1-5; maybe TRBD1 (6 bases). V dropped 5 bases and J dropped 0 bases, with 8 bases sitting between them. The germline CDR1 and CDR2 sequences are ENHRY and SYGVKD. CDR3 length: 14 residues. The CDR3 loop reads CAISLDSSNQPQHF. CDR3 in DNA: TGTGCCATCAGTTTGGACAGTAGCAATCAGCCCCAGCATTTT.

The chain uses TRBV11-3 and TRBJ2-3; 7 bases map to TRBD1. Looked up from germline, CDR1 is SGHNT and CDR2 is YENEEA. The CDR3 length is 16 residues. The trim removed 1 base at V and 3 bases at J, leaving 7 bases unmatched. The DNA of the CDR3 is TGTGCCAGCAGCTTAGGACAGGGATGGGGAACAGATACGCAGTATTTT. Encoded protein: CASSLGQGWGTDTQYF.

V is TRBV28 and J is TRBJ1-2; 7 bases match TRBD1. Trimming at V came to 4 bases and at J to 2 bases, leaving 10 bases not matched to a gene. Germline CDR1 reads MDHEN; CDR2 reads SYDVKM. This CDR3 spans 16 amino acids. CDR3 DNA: TGTGCCAGCAGTTACGGCGGGAAGGGACAGAACTATGGCTACACCTTC. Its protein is CASSYGGKGQNYGYTF.

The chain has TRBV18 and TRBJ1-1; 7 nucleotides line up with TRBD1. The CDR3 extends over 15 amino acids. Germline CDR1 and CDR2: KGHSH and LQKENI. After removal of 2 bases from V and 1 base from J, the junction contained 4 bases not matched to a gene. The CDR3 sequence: CASSPGQEPNTEAFF. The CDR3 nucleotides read TGTGCCAGCTCACCAGGACAGGAACCGAACACTGAAGCTTTCTTT.

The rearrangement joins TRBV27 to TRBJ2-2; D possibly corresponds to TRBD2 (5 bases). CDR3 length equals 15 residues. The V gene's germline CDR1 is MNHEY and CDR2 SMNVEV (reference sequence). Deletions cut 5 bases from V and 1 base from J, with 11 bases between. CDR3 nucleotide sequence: TGTGCCAGCAGTCCCCGGGGATGGAACACCGGGGAGCTGTTTTTT. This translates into CASSPRGWNTGELFF.

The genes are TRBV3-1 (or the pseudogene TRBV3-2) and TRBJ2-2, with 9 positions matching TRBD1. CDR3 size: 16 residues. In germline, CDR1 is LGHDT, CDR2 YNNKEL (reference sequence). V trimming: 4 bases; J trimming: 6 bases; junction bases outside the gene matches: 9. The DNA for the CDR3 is TGTGCCAGCAGCCTGCCGGGACAGGGCTTGCCCGGGGAGCTGTTTTTT. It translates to CASSLPGQGLPGELFF.

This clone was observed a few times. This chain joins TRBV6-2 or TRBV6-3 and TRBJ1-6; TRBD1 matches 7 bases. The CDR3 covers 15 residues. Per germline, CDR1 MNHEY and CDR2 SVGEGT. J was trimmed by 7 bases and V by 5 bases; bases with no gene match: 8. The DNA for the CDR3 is TGTGCCAGCAGTCCCTACAGGGGAGGAAATTCACCCCTCCACTTT. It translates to CASSPYRGGNSPLHF.

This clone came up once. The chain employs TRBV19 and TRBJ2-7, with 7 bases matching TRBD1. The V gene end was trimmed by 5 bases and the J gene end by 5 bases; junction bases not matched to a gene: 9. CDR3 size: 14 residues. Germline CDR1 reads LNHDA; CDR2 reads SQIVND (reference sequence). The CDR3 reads CASSHTGVGDEQYF. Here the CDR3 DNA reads TGTGCCAGTAGTCACACAGGGGTAGGTGACGAGCAGTACTTC.